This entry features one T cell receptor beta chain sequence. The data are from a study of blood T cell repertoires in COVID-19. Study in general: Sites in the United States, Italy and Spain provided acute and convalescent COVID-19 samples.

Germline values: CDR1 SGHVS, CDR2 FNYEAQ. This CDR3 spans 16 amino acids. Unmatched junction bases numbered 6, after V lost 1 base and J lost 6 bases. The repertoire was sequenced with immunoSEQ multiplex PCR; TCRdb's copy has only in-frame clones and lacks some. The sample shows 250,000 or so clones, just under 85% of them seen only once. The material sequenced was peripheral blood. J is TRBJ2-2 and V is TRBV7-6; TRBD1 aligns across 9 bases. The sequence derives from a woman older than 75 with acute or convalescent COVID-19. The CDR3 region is CASSLVDRGSSGELFF. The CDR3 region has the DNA TGTGCCAGCAGCTTAGTGGACAGGGGTTCGTCCGGGGAGCTGTTTTTT.